This is a list of T cell receptor beta chains from one sample in a study of blood T cell repertoires in COVID-19. TCRdb's table, derived via immunoSEQ multiplex PCR, lists solely in-frame clones and lacks some. The sample gives roughly 110,000 clones, about three quarters of which show up once; 6% to 6.5% is in the top ten. Sequences were obtained from peripheral blood. These receptors originate from a man older than 75 with COVID-19, enrolled during active disease. Each CDR3 is given with its conserved first and last residue. D genes are given only for firm matches. Clone size is stated in some rows and not others, as once, few, many or a class when expanded.

v_call: TRBV5-6
j_call: TRBJ1-6
d_call: -
clone_size: once
cdr3_aa: CASSSYTAYNSPLHF
cdr3_nt: TGTGCCAGCAGCTCATATACGGCCTATAATTCACCCCTCCACTTT

v_call: TRBV27
j_call: TRBJ2-2
d_call: -
clone_size: -
cdr3_aa: CASSHSSGELGPGELFF
cdr3_nt: TGTGCCAGCAGTCACTCCTCGGGGGAGCTGGGCCCCGGGGAGCTGTTTTTT

v_call: TRBV12-3/TRBV12-4
j_call: TRBJ1-1
d_call: -
clone_size: -
cdr3_aa: CASSLKAGEAFF
cdr3_nt: TGTGCCAGCAGTTTAAAGGCGGGAGAAGCTTTCTTT

v_call: TRBV7-8
j_call: TRBJ2-2
d_call: TRBD2
clone_size: few
cdr3_aa: CASSLAGGTGELFF
cdr3_nt: TGTGCCAGCAGCTTAGCGGGAGGGACCGGGGAGCTGTTTTTT

v_call: TRBV5-1
j_call: TRBJ1-2
d_call: -
clone_size: -
cdr3_aa: CASSSTGLNYGYTF
cdr3_nt: TGCGCCAGCAGCTCTACAGGGCTAAACTATGGCTACACCTTC

v_call: TRBV28
j_call: TRBJ1-5
d_call: TRBD1
clone_size: -
cdr3_aa: CASSLGTGSNQPQHF
cdr3_nt: TGTGCCAGCAGTTTGGGGACAGGGAGCAATCAGCCCCAGCATTTT

v_call: TRBV28
j_call: TRBJ2-7
d_call: -
clone_size: -
cdr3_aa: CASSLEDYTYEQYF
cdr3_nt: TGTGCCAGCAGTCTAGAGGACTATACCTACGAGCAGTACTTC

v_call: TRBV7-9
j_call: TRBJ2-2
d_call: TRBD2
clone_size: -
cdr3_aa: CASSLASGGFLNTGELFF
cdr3_nt: TGTGCCAGCAGCTTGGCTAGCGGGGGATTCCTGAACACCGGGGAGCTGTTTTTT

v_call: TRBV9
j_call: TRBJ2-5
d_call: TRBD1
clone_size: -
cdr3_aa: CASSPQGQGQETQYF
cdr3_nt: TGTGCCAGCAGCCCTCAGGGACAGGGCCAAGAGACCCAGTACTTC

v_call: TRBV15
j_call: TRBJ1-1
d_call: -
clone_size: -
cdr3_aa: CATGGWRNTEAFF
cdr3_nt: TGTGCCACCGGGGGGTGGAGGAACACTGAAGCTTTCTTT

v_call: TRBV7-9
j_call: TRBJ2-1
d_call: -
clone_size: -
cdr3_aa: CASSSSGEPYNEQFF
cdr3_nt: TGTGCCAGCAGCTCCAGTGGGGAGCCCTACAATGAGCAGTTCTTC

v_call: TRBV9
j_call: TRBJ1-2
d_call: -
clone_size: -
cdr3_aa: CASSARSDWTASYGYTF
cdr3_nt: TGTGCCAGCAGCGCTCGATCGGACTGGACCGCTTCCTATGGCTACACCTTC

v_call: TRBV4-3
j_call: TRBJ2-2
d_call: TRBD2
clone_size: -
cdr3_aa: CASSLSAGASTGELFF
cdr3_nt: TGCGCCAGCAGTCTGTCAGCGGGAGCCTCCACCGGGGAGCTGTTTTTT

v_call: TRBV7-9
j_call: TRBJ1-4
d_call: TRBD1
clone_size: few
cdr3_aa: CASSRGQGAGEKLFF
cdr3_nt: TGTGCCAGCAGCCGCGGACAGGGGGCCGGTGAAAAACTGTTTTTT

v_call: TRBV7-2
j_call: TRBJ2-2
d_call: -
clone_size: few
cdr3_aa: CASSRRTANTGELFF
cdr3_nt: TGTGCCAGCAGTAGGAGGACAGCGAACACCGGGGAGCTGTTTTTT

v_call: TRBV7-9
j_call: TRBJ1-2
d_call: TRBD1
clone_size: -
cdr3_aa: CASSLTGGDYGYTF
cdr3_nt: TGTGCCAGCAGCCTTACAGGGGGGGACTATGGCTACACCTTC

v_call: TRBV18
j_call: TRBJ1-2
d_call: TRBD1
clone_size: -
cdr3_aa: CASSPDRVGYGYTF
cdr3_nt: TGTGCCAGCTCACCCGACAGGGTTGGATATGGCTACACCTTC

v_call: TRBV27
j_call: TRBJ2-1
d_call: TRBD2
clone_size: -
cdr3_aa: CASSSSGAYNEQFF
cdr3_nt: TGTGCCAGCAGTTCTAGCGGGGCCTACAATGAGCAGTTCTTC

v_call: TRBV14
j_call: TRBJ2-2
d_call: -
clone_size: -
cdr3_aa: CASSQDRTGLIYGELFF
cdr3_nt: TGTGCCAGCAGCCAAGATCGTACGGGACTCATCTACGGGGAGCTGTTTTTT

v_call: TRBV5-4
j_call: TRBJ1-6
d_call: TRBD1
clone_size: -
cdr3_aa: CASSFDGTGIYNSPLHF
cdr3_nt: TGTGCCAGCAGCTTTGATGGGACAGGGATATATAATTCACCCCTCCACTTT

v_call: TRBV18
j_call: TRBJ2-3
d_call: -
clone_size: once
cdr3_aa: CASSPQGSSTDTQYF
cdr3_nt: TGTGCCAGCTCACCCCAGGGGTCTAGCACAGATACGCAGTATTTT

v_call: TRBV6-2/TRBV6-3
j_call: TRBJ1-5
d_call: -
clone_size: -
cdr3_aa: CASSPLGGPNQPQHF
cdr3_nt: TGTGCCAGCAGCCCCCTCGGGGGGCCCAATCAGCCCCAGCATTTT

v_call: TRBV2
j_call: TRBJ1-2
d_call: TRBD1
clone_size: -
cdr3_aa: CASSEVAGGLYGYTF
cdr3_nt: TGTGCCAGCAGTGAAGTGGCAGGGGGTCTCTATGGCTACACCTTC

v_call: TRBV5-8
j_call: TRBJ2-3
d_call: TRBD2
clone_size: -
cdr3_aa: CASSLGLAGAGDTQYF
cdr3_nt: TGTGCCAGCAGCTTGGGACTAGCGGGAGCAGGAGATACGCAGTATTTT

v_call: TRBV9
j_call: TRBJ2-1
d_call: TRBD2
clone_size: -
cdr3_aa: CASSVVGLGGEQFF
cdr3_nt: TGTGCCAGCAGCGTAGTGGGACTAGGGGGTGAGCAGTTCTTC

v_call: TRBV19
j_call: TRBJ2-2
d_call: -
clone_size: -
cdr3_aa: CASSRQRAGSWLFF
cdr3_nt: TGTGCCAGTAGCCGCCAGCGGGCCGGTAGTTGGCTGTTTTTT

v_call: TRBV28
j_call: TRBJ1-4
d_call: -
clone_size: few
cdr3_aa: CASSLVSATNEKLFF
cdr3_nt: TGTGCCAGCAGTTTGGTGTCAGCAACTAATGAAAAACTGTTTTTT

v_call: TRBV6-5
j_call: TRBJ2-1
d_call: -
clone_size: -
cdr3_aa: CASSLDFYNEQFF
cdr3_nt: TGTGCCAGCAGTTTGGACTTTTACAATGAGCAGTTCTTC

v_call: TRBV11-2
j_call: TRBJ2-2
d_call: TRBD1
clone_size: once
cdr3_aa: CASSLGVVGQGAGELFF
cdr3_nt: TGTGCCAGCAGCTTAGGGGTCGTAGGACAGGGGGCCGGGGAGCTGTTTTTT

v_call: TRBV4-3
j_call: TRBJ1-2
d_call: -
clone_size: -
cdr3_aa: CASSQDRLGRYGYTF
cdr3_nt: TGCGCCAGCAGCCAAGATCGACTAGGGAGATATGGCTACACCTTC

v_call: TRBV19
j_call: TRBJ2-7
d_call: TRBD2
clone_size: -
cdr3_aa: CASSIASGETYEQYF
cdr3_nt: TGTGCCAGTAGTATCGCTAGCGGGGAGACCTACGAGCAGTACTTC

v_call: TRBV19
j_call: TRBJ1-2
d_call: TRBD1
clone_size: few
cdr3_aa: CASSQQGFDYGYTF
cdr3_nt: TGTGCCAGTAGCCAACAGGGGTTCGACTATGGCTACACCTTC

v_call: TRBV2
j_call: TRBJ1-5
d_call: TRBD1
clone_size: -
cdr3_aa: CASSERPQGNQPQHF
cdr3_nt: TGTGCCAGCAGTGAACGACCACAGGGGAATCAGCCCCAGCATTTT

v_call: TRBV28
j_call: TRBJ1-2
d_call: -
clone_size: -
cdr3_aa: CASSLGLPGYTF
cdr3_nt: TGTGCCAGCAGTTTAGGCTTACCCGGCTACACCTTC

v_call: TRBV11-3
j_call: TRBJ1-6
d_call: TRBD1
clone_size: -
cdr3_aa: CASRGQGNSPLHF
cdr3_nt: TGTGCCAGCAGAGGACAGGGTAATTCACCCCTCCACTTT

v_call: TRBV7-6
j_call: TRBJ2-5
d_call: TRBD1
clone_size: -
cdr3_aa: CASTTGAAIETQYF
cdr3_nt: TGTGCCAGCACCACAGGGGCAGCAATAGAGACCCAGTACTTC

v_call: TRBV18
j_call: TRBJ2-3
d_call: TRBD2
clone_size: -
cdr3_aa: CASSPRTSGASTDTQYF
cdr3_nt: TGTGCCAGCTCACCACGGACTAGCGGAGCTAGCACAGATACGCAGTATTTT

v_call: TRBV6-1
j_call: TRBJ2-2
d_call: -
clone_size: -
cdr3_aa: CASSGRTAANTGELFF
cdr3_nt: TGTGCCAGCAGTGGGAGGACAGCCGCGAACACCGGGGAGCTGTTTTTT

v_call: TRBV2
j_call: TRBJ1-2
d_call: TRBD1
clone_size: few
cdr3_aa: CASSRQGAIQTGGYTF
cdr3_nt: TGTGCCAGCAGTAGACAGGGGGCGATACAAACGGGAGGCTACACCTTC

v_call: TRBV5-4
j_call: TRBJ2-7
d_call: -
clone_size: -
cdr3_aa: CASSLQAGPNYEQYF
cdr3_nt: TGTGCCAGCAGCCTTCAGGCGGGACCAAACTACGAGCAGTACTTC

v_call: TRBV21-1
j_call: TRBJ1-1
d_call: -
clone_size: -
cdr3_aa: CASSKVGPEVNTEAFF
cdr3_nt: TGTGCCAGCAGCAAGGTGGGTCCGGAGGTGAACACTGAAGCTTTCTTT

v_call: TRBV28
j_call: TRBJ2-1
d_call: -
clone_size: few
cdr3_aa: CASSFPDEGVSYNEQFF
cdr3_nt: TGTGCCAGCAGTTTTCCCGATGAGGGAGTATCTTACAATGAGCAGTTCTTC

v_call: TRBV9
j_call: TRBJ2-1
d_call: -
clone_size: many
cdr3_aa: CASNLVFYNEQFF
cdr3_nt: TGTGCCAGCAATCTAGTTTTCTACAATGAGCAGTTCTTC

v_call: TRBV7-9
j_call: TRBJ2-3
d_call: -
clone_size: -
cdr3_aa: CASSSPLRGSGTDTQYF
cdr3_nt: TGTGCCAGCAGCTCCCCCTTGCGGGGATCCGGGACAGATACGCAGTATTTT